This T cell receptor (beta chain) was found in a study of OX40 agonist ivuxolimab in advanced cancers. Study information: Intravenous ivuxolimab was administered to patients every 2 weeks at 0.01 to 10 mg/kg.

V lost 10 bases to trimming and J lost 4 bases; unmatched junction nucleotides: 7. The CDR3 is 13 residues long. CDR1 is MNHNY and CDR2 is SVGAGI in the germline V gene (reference sequence). TCRdb keeps only in-frame clones here, not all; method: immunoSEQ multiplex PCR. The top ten clones hold around 2.3% of a sample with about 70,000 clones, almost 90% of them seen once. This material consisted of CD4+ or CD8+ T cells sorted from blood, taken in a trial of the OX40 agonist ivuxolimab. The rearrangement uses TRBV6-6 and TRBJ1-2; 9 positions agree with TRBD1. The source of this sequence is an adult with an advanced solid tumor such as melanoma, head and neck, liver or kidney cancer. This CDR3 is CATAGTGSYGYTF. The CDR3 DNA reads TGTGCCACAGCGGGGACAGGGAGCTATGGCTACACCTTC.